The 29 T cell receptor beta chains reported below all come from one sample, sequenced in a study of shared clonotypes between healthy human individuals (dated by TCRdb to the early 2020s). Library prep was done by the immunoSEQ multiplex PCR assay. TCRdb took over this immuneACCESS table, retaining in-frame rearrangements with V and J assigned. Such tables are incomplete; in checked studies, under half of the missing clones stem from an unresolved V gene, and the remainder is unexplained. The sample table contains 2 million to 2.5 million clones; only one count was recorded for roughly 95% of them. The biggest ten clones account for 0.13% of the sample. The sequenced sample was naive CD4+ T cells sorted from blood. Per the publication, the cell subset or site label means: CD45RA+ positively selected. All receptors come from a man aged 18-30 years in good health.

The chain uses TRBV18 and TRBJ2-2; 10 positions match TRBD1. V lost 3 bases to trimming and J lost 6 bases; unmatched junction nucleotides: 13. CDR1 and CDR2 from the germline V gene are KGHSH and LQKENI. The CDR3 sequence is 18 residues long. CDR3 region: CASSPILGTGVFAGELFF. In DNA form, the CDR3 reads TGTGCCAGCTCACCTATCCTCGGGACAGGGGTTTTCGCCGGGGAGCTGTTTTTT.

V is TRBV29-1 and J is TRBJ2-3; D remains ambiguous. This CDR3 contains 15 residues. Per germline, CDR1 SQVTM and CDR2 ANQGSEA. V was trimmed by 0 bases and J by 1 base, leaving 11 bases between them. The DNA for the CDR3 is TGCAGCGTTGAAGATATACGCCAGGGCACAGATACGCAGTATTTT. Protein product: CSVEDIRQGTDTQYF.

The chain employs TRBV4-3 and TRBJ1-3; D unclear. Between the trimmed V and J ends, which lost 0 bases and 4 bases, there was a span of 10 bases. The CDR3 has 15 amino acids. Germline lookup yields CDR1 LGHNA and CDR2 YSLEER. The CDR3 DNA reads TGCGCCAGCAGCCAAGATGCTGGTCCCGGAAACACCATATATTTT. This codes for CASSQDAGPGNTIYF.

The chain is built from TRBV7-9 and TRBJ1-2, with a tentative D call TRBD1 (5 bases). The CDR3 is made up of 15 amino acids. Germline V gives CDR1 SEHNR, CDR2 FQNEAQ (reference sequence). The V end lost 5 bases, the J end lost 2 bases, and 15 bases lay between the germline ends. CDR3 residues: CASSRNRDVNYGYTF. In nucleotides, the CDR3 is TGTGCCAGCAGCCGCAACCGGGACGTAAACTATGGCTACACCTTC.

Concerning this clone itself: Other DNA variants within this sample encode the same CDR3. The V and J genes are TRBV10-3 and TRBJ2-7; tentative D call: TRBD1 (5 bases). CDR3 length: 13 residues. Trimming took off 3 bases at V and 2 bases at J, with 8 bases between the two ends. The germline V gene has CDR1 ENHRY and CDR2 SYGVKD. This CDR3 is CAISEGVPYEQYF. The CDR3 DNA follows: TGTGCCATCAGTGAAGGGGTCCCCTACGAGCAGTACTTC.

This chain's CDR3 is CAISEGRNSGANVLTF. The CDR3 DNA follows: TGTGCCATCAGTGAGGGCAGGAACTCTGGGGCCAACGTCCTGACTTTC. V gene TRBV10-3 combines with J gene TRBJ2-6; D gene unclear. Germline loops: CDR1 ENHRY, CDR2 SYGVKD. This CDR3 is 16 amino acids long. The ends were cut back, 2 bases at V and 0 bases at J, with 8 bases in the middle.

The V gene is TRBV28, the J gene TRBJ1-5; D unresolved. The V end lost 2 bases, the J end lost 3 bases, and 14 bases lay between the germline ends. Germline V CDR1 and CDR2: MDHEN, SYDVKM. This CDR3 is 16 amino acids long. CDR3 sequence reads: CASSLGVLRDNQPQHF. DNA for the CDR3: TGTGCCAGCAGTTTAGGGGTCCTCCGAGACAATCAGCCCCAGCATTTT.

The chain combines TRBV25-1 with TRBJ2-1, with D tentatively TRBD1 or TRBD2 (6 bases each). The CDR3 is 13 amino acids. The V gene lost 7 bases and the J gene lost 6 bases, with 13 bases spanning the gap. The V gene's germline CDR1 is MGHDK and CDR2 SYGVNS. CDR3 DNA: TGTGCCAGCACGGGGGCCGGGGCCAATGAGCAGTTCTTC. This sequence encodes CASTGAGANEQFF.

The rearrangement joins TRBV6-6 to TRBJ1-3; a weak D match, TRBD1 (6 bases). CDR1 MNHNY and CDR2 SVGAGI come from the germline V gene (reference sequence). This CDR3 comprises 15 residues. V dropped 5 bases and J dropped 0 bases, with 11 bases sitting between them. The chain's CDR3 is CASSPRDNSGNTIYF. As DNA, the CDR3 is TGTGCCAGCAGTCCCCGGGACAACTCTGGAAACACCATATATTTT.

The chain uses TRBV11-2 and TRBJ2-4; TRBD1 matches 10 bases. After removal of 0 bases from V and 6 bases from J, the junction contained 8 bases not matched to a gene. Germline lookup yields CDR1 SGHAT and CDR2 FQNNGV. The CDR3 is made up of 17 amino acids. CDR3 amino acids: CASSLDRPGTGANIQYF. The CDR3, as DNA: TGTGCCAGCAGCTTAGATCGGCCGGGGACAGGGGCAAACATTCAGTACTTC.

There are a few counts of this clone. The chain links TRBV5-4 to TRBJ2-7, with D unresolved. The CDR3 contains 15 residues. Germline CDR1 reads SGHNT; CDR2 reads YYREEE (reference sequence). V was cut by 0 bases and J by 4 bases, with 14 bases left in between. DNA of the CDR3: TGTGCCAGCAGCTTGGCTGGGATAGGTTCTTACGAGCAGTACTTC. Residues: CASSLAGIGSYEQYF.

V is TRBV9 and J is TRBJ1-6, with D unclear. The length of the CDR3 is 13 residues. V was shortened by 5 bases and J by 10 bases, with 13 bases between the two germline ends. Germline V gene data show CDR1 as SGDLS and CDR2 as YYNGEE. Here the CDR3 reads CASSGEVKSPLHF. CDR3 bases: TGTGCCAGCAGTGGGGAAGTTAAATCACCCCTCCACTTT.

The V and J genes are TRBV2 and TRBJ2-5, with D possibly being TRBD2 (5 bases). Germline CDR1 reads SNHLY; CDR2 reads FYNNEI. CDR3 length equals 15 residues. V was pared by 4 bases and J by 1 base, with 13 bases between. The CDR3 DNA is TGTGCCAGCAGTGCCCTGGGAGCGGCCCAAGAGACCCAGTACTTC. Protein: CASSALGAAQETQYF.

This clone has a single count. The J gene is TRBJ2-2, the V gene TRBV29-1, with D hard to call. The CDR3 totals 11 residues. V was trimmed by 1 base and J by 7 bases, leaving 4 bases between them. Germline V gene sequence: CDR1 SQVTM, CDR2 ANQGSEA. The CDR3 DNA sequence: TGCAGCGTTGAAGGGGGCGGGGAGCTGTTTTTT. Protein: CSVEGGGELFF.

This chain joins TRBV4-1 and TRBJ2-1, with D tentatively TRBD1 or TRBD2 (5 bases each). Per the germline V gene, CDR1 is MGHRA and CDR2 is YSYEKL. Trimming removed 3 bases at V and 4 bases at J, with 13 bases between. The CDR3 is made up of 15 amino acids. The CDR3 DNA reads TGCGCCAGCAGCCACAGACTGGGGGTTTACAATGAGCAGTTCTTC. Amino acid sequence: CASSHRLGVYNEQFF.

As concerns this clone: This CDR3 is also generated by other DNA sequences in the sample. CDR3 sequence: CASSLGTGPYEQYF. The CDR3 bases are TGTGCCAGCAGCTTAGGGACAGGGCCTTACGAGCAGTACTTC. The rearrangement links TRBV7-9 to TRBJ2-7; 8 nucleotides align to TRBD1. J was trimmed by 4 bases and V by 1 base; bases with no gene match: 3. The CDR3 totals 14 residues. Germline CDR1 and CDR2: SEHNR and FQNEAQ (reference sequence).

The chain links TRBV11-2 to TRBJ2-1; TRBD2 is a possible D gene (6 bases). V was clipped by 5 bases and J by 8 bases, with 19 bases between them. The CDR3 runs 15 residues. CDR1 is SGHAT, CDR2 FQNNGV, per germline. The CDR3 DNA reads as TGTGCCAGCAGCAAACGGGACCCCGGGGGTGATGAGCAGTTCTTC. Translating gives CASSKRDPGGDEQFF.

The chain recombines TRBV5-1 with TRBJ1-3, with 9 bases aligning to TRBD1. The CDR3 has 14 amino acids. V gave up 6 bases and J gave up 2 bases; unmatched junction bases: 3. Per germline, CDR1 SGHRS and CDR2 YFSETQ. CDR3 nucleotide sequence: TGCGCCAGCACGACAGGGGGAACTGGAAACACCATATATTTT. It translates to CASTTGGTGNTIYF. Using reference TRBV5-1 and TRBJ1-3 for the parts outside the CDR3, the full variable domain is KAGVTQTPRYLIKTRGQQVTLSCSPISGHRSVSWYQQTPGQGLQFLFEYFSETQRNKGNFPGRFSGRQFSNSRSEMNVSTLELGDSALYLCASTTGGTGNTIYFGEGSWLTVV.

The chain has TRBV7-9 and TRBJ2-5; 8 positions match TRBD1. CDR3 length equals 13 residues. The ends lost 4 bases at V and 5 bases at J; junction bases unmatched: 3. Germline V gene lookup returns CDR1 SEHNR and CDR2 FQNEAQ (reference sequence). CDR3 residues: CASSSRQGETQYF. CDR3 nucleotides: TGTGCCAGCAGCTCGAGACAGGGGGAGACCCAGTACTTC. The full variable domain, rest sourced from reference TRBV7-9 and TRBJ2-5, is DTGVSQNPRHKITKRGQNVTFRCDPISEHNRLYWYRQTLGQGPEFLTYFQNEAQLEKSRLLSDRFSAERPKGSFSTLEIQRTEQGDSAMYLCASSSRQGETQYFGPGTRLLVL.

The CDR3, as DNA: TGCGCCAGCAGCTTGGCGGGTTCAACTAATGAAAAACTGTTTTTT. It translates to CASSLAGSTNEKLFF. The chain recombines TRBV5-1 with TRBJ1-4, with no clear D. The CDR3 is 15 amino acids. Trimming removed 0 bases from V and 0 bases from J, with 6 bases in between. Looked up from germline, CDR1 is SGHRS and CDR2 is YFSETQ.

This chain joins TRBV5-1 and TRBJ2-5, with D tentatively TRBD1 (5 bases). With 4 bases removed from V and 2 bases from J, the gap between germline ends came to 15 bases. CDR1 SGHRS and CDR2 YFSETQ come from the germline V gene. The CDR3 totals 15 residues. CDR3: CASSTRQPGQETQYF. In DNA, the CDR3 is TGCGCCAGCAGCACCCGACAGCCGGGTCAAGAGACCCAGTACTTC.

Points on this clone: The same CDR3 is also encoded by other DNA sequences in this sample. V usage is TRBV6-4 and J usage is TRBJ1-2, with D uncertain. The V gene lost 0 bases and the J gene lost 4 bases, with 6 bases spanning the gap. This CDR3 contains 13 residues. Germline lookup yields CDR1 MRHNA and CDR2 SNTAGT. The CDR3 sequence is CASSDSPGYGYTF. CDR3 DNA sequence: TGTGCCAGCAGTGACTCCCCAGGCTATGGCTACACCTTC.

CDR3 region: CASRWDGLWTGELFF. The DNA of the CDR3 is TGTGCCAGCAGATGGGACGGCCTTTGGACCGGGGAGCTGTTTTTT. The chain recombines TRBV28 with TRBJ2-2; D is possibly TRBD1 or TRBD2 (5 bases each). Germline CDR1 reads MDHEN; CDR2 reads SYDVKM. The CDR3 extends over 15 amino acids. V was pared by 6 bases and J by 5 bases, with 16 bases between.

The chain is built from TRBV11-1 and TRBJ2-5; D perhaps matches TRBD2 (5 bases). This CDR3 contains 15 residues. Germline V gene lookup returns CDR1 SGHAT and CDR2 FQDESV (reference sequence). The ends were cut back, 3 bases at V and 2 bases at J, with 13 bases in the middle. The CDR3 loop reads CASSFELGLQETQYF. The CDR3 DNA reads as TGTGCCAGCAGCTTTGAACTAGGCCTACAAGAGACCCAGTACTTC.

The chain employs TRBV29-1 and TRBJ2-1; D is undetermined. CDR1 is SQVTM and CDR2 is ANQGSEA in the germline V gene. V lost 5 bases and J 0 bases, leaving 11 bases between the germline ends. The CDR3 consists of 14 residues. As DNA, the CDR3 is TGCAGCGTTCTACCCTGGGACTCCTACAATGAGCAGTTCTTC. Its protein is CSVLPWDSYNEQFF.

With regard to this clone: Within the sample, other DNA sequences also encode this same CDR3. The chain uses TRBV10-3 and TRBJ1-1, with D possibly being TRBD1 (5 bases). V dropped 7 bases and J dropped 0 bases, with 9 bases sitting between them. Looked up from germline, CDR1 is ENHRY and CDR2 is SYGVKD. This CDR3 spans 13 amino acids. CDR3 in DNA: TGTGCCATCACCGGGGGGTTGAACACTGAAGCTTTCTTT. Its protein is CAITGGLNTEAFF.

The V and J genes are TRBV6-1 and TRBJ2-2; 7 bases fit TRBD2. Germline CDR1 and CDR2: MNHNS and SASEGT. This CDR3 spans 15 amino acids. V lost 5 bases and J lost 1; bases outside the gene matches: 4. The DNA of the CDR3 is TGTGCCAGCAGTCGAGGCGGGGGGAACACCGGGGAGCTGTTTTTT. It yields the protein CASSRGGGNTGELFF.

Concerning this clone: The same CDR3 is also encoded by other DNA sequences in this sample. The chain combines TRBV5-1 with TRBJ2-5; 8 bases are a match to TRBD1. Germline V lookup: CDR1 SGHRS, CDR2 YFSETQ. The CDR3 covers 13 residues. V was clipped by 2 bases and J by 4 bases; unmatched bases: 1. The CDR3 reads CASSLTGGETQYF. DNA for the CDR3: TGCGCCAGCAGCTTAACAGGGGGAGAGACCCAGTACTTC.

This clone is a singleton in its sample. The rearrangement links TRBV5-4 to TRBJ1-6; D perhaps matches TRBD1 (6 bases). There are 16 residues in the CDR3. Germline CDR1 and CDR2: SGHNT and YYREEE (reference sequence). Trimming removed 4 bases from V and 6 bases from J, with 17 bases in between. In DNA form, the CDR3 reads TGTGCCAGCAGCAAACCGACAGGAGGTAGTAATTCACCCCTCCACTTT. The encoded protein is CASSKPTGGSNSPLHF.